This TCR beta chain was sequenced in a study of CXCR3-negative and CXCR3-positive naive CD8 T cells. The study made its TRB cDNA libraries by 5' RACE, adding UMI labels. TCRdb re-called the 5' RACE reads and gives one entry per CDR3 protein, without DNA. The sample includes around 47,000 distinct CDR3 sequences. General study results and limits: Freshly isolated PBMCs were used in most assays, given partial CXCR3 loss after freezing. Naive subsets had comparable surface CD5, so TRB CDR3 properties gauged TCR strength.

In regard to this clonotype: Its matching antigen is unknown.

Looked up from germline, CDR1 is MDHEN and CDR2 is SYDVKM. This CDR3 has 12 residues. This chain uses TRBV28 with TRBJ2-7; as DNA is missing, the TRBD1 call by TCRdb cannot be tested. Sequencing was carried out using memory CD8+ T cells from blood. The sequence came from a human donor in good health. Some clones in this sample may be carry-over from other donors' samples. The CDR3 is CASSLQGSEQYF.